Sequencing of this T cell receptor (beta chain) was carried out in a study of cytomegalovirus exposure and HLA in healthy donors. Notes on the study in general: The study dropped some indistinguishable V segments, TRBV6-2 and TRBV6-3 among them. Association of roughly 18,000 TCR beta sequences with HLA alleles was found at 0.05 false discovery rate in a later analysis.

The CDR3 loop spans 17 amino acids. CDR1 is MNHNS, CDR2 SASEGT, per germline. V gave up 1 base and J gave up 3 bases, with 18 bases separating them. The PCR used 60 Vbeta and 13 Jbeta primers. Assay used: immunoSEQ multiplex PCR; TCRdb lists only in-frame clones, some missing. Its clone listing holds some 76,000 clones. Though nominally healthy at sampling, donors likely had unrecorded immune exposures. About this clone itself: Its specificity is not known.

The V call is TRBV6-1, the J call TRBJ1-1; D remains unclear. This clonotype was sampled from a man between 40 and 49 years old in good health and CMV-seronegative. Material for sequencing was PBMCs. For the CDR3, the DNA is TGTGCCAGCAGTGAAGAGGGCAGGAGGGTTAGGGACACTGAAGCTTTCTTT. This sequence encodes CASSEEGRRVRDTEAFF.